This T cell receptor beta chain was identified in a study of OX40 agonist ivuxolimab in advanced cancers. The CDR3 runs to 14 residues. Trimming removed 3 bases from V and 9 bases from J, with 16 bases in between. Germline V gene lookup returns CDR1 LNHDA and CDR2 SQIVND (reference sequence). Using immunoSEQ multiplex PCR, the repertoire was profiled, and TCRdb retains in-frame clones only, with some absent. Here the sample spans about 64,000 clones, about 91% being singletons. The rearrangement links TRBV19 to TRBJ2-3, with D perhaps TRBD2 (5 bases). The specimen was CD4+ or CD8+ T cells sorted from blood, collected in a trial of the OX40 agonist ivuxolimab. The TCR was taken from an adult with an advanced solid tumor such as melanoma, head and neck, liver or kidney cancer. The CDR3 nucleotides are TGTGCCAGTAGTATCGGTACGGTAGCGAAAACGCAGTATTTT. Protein: CASSIGTVAKTQYF.